This TCR beta chain emerged from a study of blood T cells in healthy people across ages. Together with a sample-barcoded 5' primer, a J-beta primer mix was included in a second PCR lasting roughly 6 to 12 cycles. With 12 random nucleotides, a template-switch adaptor tagged each individual cDNA molecule. TCRdb called the 5' RACE reads again in MiXCR, with one record for every CDR3 protein. The table records 750,000 to 1,000,000 distinct CDR3 sequences, under 35% of them present only once. This clonotype turned up a few times. The antigen is not known. The junction and the germline gene differ at one end; a read error may be behind it. Broader study findings: The lack of PBMC sorting stopped any conclusive naive versus antigen-experienced comparison.

CDR1 is MNHNS, CDR2 SASEGT, per germline. This CDR3 region has 16 residues. These same records also appear under a second study, on T cells of mothers and their children. In that study: Addition of sample barcodes and 2-4 random nucleotides occurred through the M1S primer of the second PCR.

This TCR came from a woman in her forties in good health. The chain is built from TRBV6-1 and TRBJ1-6; D is ambiguous. What was sequenced was blood. The CDR3 DNA is TGTGCCAGCAGAGAAGTAGGGCGGCAGTATAATTCACCCCTCCACTTT. Protein: CASREVGRQYNSPLHF.